This T cell receptor beta chain was captured in a study of CXCR3-negative and CXCR3-positive naive CD8 T cells. Study-level findings and limits: TRB CDR3 properties served as the basis for inferring TCR strength, and surface CD5 was comparable between naive subsets.

Notes on this clonotype: Antigen specificity is unknown.

Triplicate approximately 270,000-cell sorts were made of each CD8+ T cell subset. The CDR3 extends over 12 amino acids. Germline assignment: CDR1 SQVTM and CDR2 ANQGSEA. UMI-labeled TRB cDNA libraries were prepared by 5' RACE. No DNA is given; TCRdb re-called the 5' RACE reads and lists each CDR3 protein once. The table lists roughly 48,000 distinct CDR3 sequences. Source material: memory CD8+ T cells from blood. This rearrangement joins TRBV29-1 to TRBJ2-7; TCRdb reports TRBD1, a call that lacks DNA to check it against. This clonotype was sampled from a human donor in good health. Some clones in this sample may be carry-over from other donors' samples. This CDR3 reads CSAEGQGYEQYF.